This paragraph reports one TCR beta chain. Its antigen is not yet known. The sample holds no much larger clone one base away, and base qualities are not on file. The data are from a study of blood T cell repertoires in COVID-19 (dated by TCRdb to the early 2020s). A note on the overall study: The collaborator samples originated in the United States, Italy and Spain and spanned the acute and convalescent phases of COVID-19. The prospective study material was composed of cDNA or gDNA derived from T cells, B-cell-depleted T cells, or PBMCs. Deeply sampled blood TCRbeta repertoires from subjects exposed to, actively infected with, or recovered from COVID-19 were included in the dataset. The repertoires were released in a freely available public database meant as a resource for research on the immune response to SARS-CoV-2. Samples came from the ongoing ImmuneRACE study (first 160 participants) plus 1,254 subjects from 6 global collaborators. A de-identified subject ID, COVID-19 status, age in years and sex were almost always included in the sample metadata. Where HLA class I and class II types were available, the types were taken from metadata supplied by the sample provider, not from assay-based typing.

TCRbeta CDR3 regions were amplified from genomic DNA by means of the immunoSEQ Assay, a bias-controlled multiplex PCR. Regarding the original processing steps: Nucleated cell counts per sample were estimated from amplification of reference gene primers within the assay. To quantify the absolute abundance of each unique TCRbeta CDR3 rearrangement, sequence reads were collapsed and filtered. For each sample, productive Simpson clonality was calculated by taking the square root of Simpson's diversity index across productive rearrangements. In its TCRdb copy, this immuneACCESS table keeps in-frame sequences only and misses some clones. Where compared with another copy, unresolved V genes explain less than half of these, and the others have no known cause. Clone size and the V and J calls come from that table; the DNA yielded D and trimming. This sample comprises roughly 250,000 clones, 80% to 90% of them detected only once. The ten largest clones represent around 2% of the sample.

General findings and caveats noted by the study authors: How much clinical and demographic metadata was included differed by source and by participant, and the metadata was provided uncurated.

The CDR3, from cysteine to phenylalanine, totals 14 residues. Only CDR3 DNA remains: 42 bases, in frame from the first base. V has 7 bases trimmed and J has 7 bases trimmed; junction bases matching no gene number 10. The CDR1 and CDR2 encoded by the germline V gene (reference sequence) are LNHDA and SQIVND. Participants in the prospective study were enrolled through a virtual design, were aged about 18 to 90 years, and lived in fewer than 30 United States geographic areas. To assign participants to cohorts, the prospective study relied on clinical history that participants themselves reported in a screening survey and a study questionnaire. Recovered participants in ImmuneRACE Cohort 3 were defined by two consecutive negative NP/OP PCR tests, clearance by a healthcare professional, or resolution of symptoms. Mobile phlebotomists in the prospective study collected whole blood, serum and a nasopharyngeal or oropharyngeal swab from every participant. Additional blood draws and questionnaires over an approximately two-month period could optionally be provided by prospective study participants. Before DNA extraction, blood samples from the prospective study were shipped at room temperature or frozen.

The TCR was taken from a woman aged 18-29 years who had recovered from COVID-19. Material for sequencing was PBMCs or T cells enriched from blood (not recorded which). The V gene is TRBV19 and the J gene is TRBJ1-5; 7 bases in the junction line up with TRBD1. For the CDR3, the sequence is CASTPDRVGQPQHF. The nucleotide sequence is given as TGTGCCAGTACACCTGACAGGGTTGGACAGCCCCAGCATTTT.